A selection of T cell receptor beta chains follows, all from one sample in a study of cytomegalovirus exposure and HLA in healthy donors. Profiling relied on immunoSEQ multiplex PCR, and the TCRdb table lists in-frame clones only, not all of them. The repertoire consists of about 50,000 clones, with around 70% occurring once and the leading ten covering about 9.1%. The sequencing sample was made of PBMCs. Receptors originate from a woman aged 45-65 years in good health and CMV-seronegative. Each CDR3 is given with its conserved first and last residue. The order of the fields is clone size, D gene, J gene, V gene, CDR3 protein, CDR3 DNA. The D gene is left open where the match is weak. Clone size, where shown, is once, few, many, or a class for clones that have expanded.

clone_size: NA
d_call: NA
j_call: TRBJ2-5
v_call: TRBV6-5
cdr3_aa: CASSYDGGHRQETQYF
cdr3_nt: TGTGCCAGCAGTTACGACGGAGGCCATAGGCAAGAGACCCAGTACTTC

clone_size: few
d_call: NA
j_call: TRBJ2-3
v_call: TRBV4-3
cdr3_aa: CASSQDWASLSDTQYF
cdr3_nt: TGCGCCAGCAGCCAAGATTGGGCCTCATTGTCAGATACGCAGTATTTT

clone_size: NA
d_call: NA
j_call: TRBJ2-2
v_call: TRBV10-1
cdr3_aa: CASSDSGTPNTGELFF
cdr3_nt: TGCGCCAGCAGTGATTCCGGGACACCGAACACCGGGGAGCTGTTTTTT

clone_size: NA
d_call: TRBD1
j_call: TRBJ1-2
v_call: TRBV18
cdr3_aa: CASSGSTGHGYTF
cdr3_nt: TGTGCCAGCTCAGGATCGACAGGGCACGGCTACACCTTC

clone_size: few
d_call: TRBD2
j_call: TRBJ2-1
v_call: TRBV10-3
cdr3_aa: CAISEGRENEQFF
cdr3_nt: TGTGCCATCAGTGAAGGGAGGGAGAATGAGCAGTTCTTC

clone_size: NA
d_call: NA
j_call: TRBJ2-3
v_call: TRBV9
cdr3_aa: CASSPGLSDTQYF
cdr3_nt: TGTGCCAGCAGCCCCGGACTGTCAGATACGCAGTATTTT

clone_size: NA
d_call: NA
j_call: TRBJ1-3
v_call: TRBV18
cdr3_aa: CASRRESSGNTIYF
cdr3_nt: TGTGCCAGCCGGAGGGAGAGCTCTGGAAACACCATATATTTT

clone_size: NA
d_call: NA
j_call: TRBJ2-2
v_call: TRBV7-2
cdr3_aa: CASSSRGAGELFF
cdr3_nt: TGTGCCAGCAGCTCGCGGGGCGCCGGGGAGCTGTTTTTT

clone_size: NA
d_call: TRBD1
j_call: TRBJ2-3
v_call: TRBV15
cdr3_aa: CATSPGQGTDTQYF
cdr3_nt: TGTGCCACCAGCCCCGGACAGGGTACAGATACGCAGTATTTT

clone_size: NA
d_call: NA
j_call: TRBJ2-7
v_call: TRBV2
cdr3_aa: CASGGGRGHDEQYF
cdr3_nt: TGTGCCAGCGGGGGGGGCAGGGGGCACGACGAGCAGTACTTC

clone_size: NA
d_call: TRBD1
j_call: TRBJ1-5
v_call: TRBV19
cdr3_aa: CASSPDRGNQPQHF
cdr3_nt: TGTGCCAGTAGTCCAGACAGGGGCAATCAGCCCCAGCATTTT

clone_size: NA
d_call: TRBD1
j_call: TRBJ1-4
v_call: TRBV27
cdr3_aa: CASSLLGQGVNEKLFF
cdr3_nt: TGTGCCAGCAGTTTATTAGGACAGGGTGTTAATGAAAAACTGTTTTTT

clone_size: NA
d_call: NA
j_call: TRBJ1-1
v_call: TRBV10-3
cdr3_aa: CAITPGDRGTEAFF
cdr3_nt: TGTGCCATCACCCCAGGGGATCGAGGCACTGAAGCTTTCTTT

clone_size: few
d_call: NA
j_call: TRBJ1-2
v_call: TRBV28
cdr3_aa: CASKLARGVYGYTF
cdr3_nt: TGTGCCAGCAAACTTGCCAGGGGAGTCTATGGATACACCTTC

clone_size: NA
d_call: NA
j_call: TRBJ2-1
v_call: TRBV19
cdr3_aa: CASSRLALGEQFF
cdr3_nt: TGTGCCAGTAGCCGGCTAGCGCTAGGTGAGCAGTTCTTC

clone_size: NA
d_call: NA
j_call: TRBJ2-3
v_call: TRBV30
cdr3_aa: CAWSGPGDTDTQYF
cdr3_nt: TGTGCCTGGAGTGGCCCAGGCGACACAGATACGCAGTATTTT

clone_size: NA
d_call: NA
j_call: TRBJ2-2
v_call: TRBV4-1
cdr3_aa: CASSQDRDFNTGELFF
cdr3_nt: TGCGCCAGCAGCCAAGATCGGGACTTTAACACCGGGGAGCTGTTTTTT

clone_size: NA
d_call: NA
j_call: TRBJ2-7
v_call: TRBV13
cdr3_aa: CASSLPYEQYF
cdr3_nt: TGTGCCAGCAGCCTTCCCTACGAGCAGTACTTC

clone_size: NA
d_call: TRBD2
j_call: TRBJ2-3
v_call: TRBV5-1
cdr3_aa: CASRGLAGVTDTQYF
cdr3_nt: TGCGCCAGCAGAGGCCTAGCGGGGGTCACAGATACGCAGTATTTT

clone_size: NA
d_call: NA
j_call: TRBJ2-3
v_call: TRBV2
cdr3_aa: CASSEGADTQYF
cdr3_nt: TGTGCCAGCAGTGAAGGAGCAGATACGCAGTATTTT

clone_size: NA
d_call: NA
j_call: TRBJ2-5
v_call: TRBV7-9
cdr3_aa: CASSQQGQETQYF
cdr3_nt: TGTGCCAGCAGCCAACAGGGCCAAGAGACCCAGTACTTC

clone_size: NA
d_call: TRBD2
j_call: TRBJ2-7
v_call: TRBV10-3
cdr3_aa: CAISESGGNEQYF
cdr3_nt: TGTGCCATCAGTGAGTCCGGGGGGAACGAGCAGTACTTC

clone_size: NA
d_call: NA
j_call: TRBJ1-5
v_call: TRBV7-9
cdr3_aa: CASSHQMNQPQHF
cdr3_nt: TGTGCCAGCAGCCACCAGATGAATCAGCCCCAGCATTTT

clone_size: NA
d_call: NA
j_call: TRBJ1-1
v_call: TRBV29-1
cdr3_aa: CSARGGNTEAFF
cdr3_nt: TGCAGCGCCCGGGGGGGGAACACTGAAGCTTTCTTT

clone_size: NA
d_call: NA
j_call: TRBJ2-7
v_call: TRBV11-2
cdr3_aa: CASSLDPAGPTYEQYF
cdr3_nt: TGTGCCAGCAGCTTAGATCCGGCAGGGCCGACCTACGAGCAGTACTTC

clone_size: once
d_call: TRBD1
j_call: TRBJ1-2
v_call: TRBV27
cdr3_aa: CASTLTGAANYGYTF
cdr3_nt: TGTGCCAGCACGCTTACAGGGGCGGCTAACTATGGCTACACCTTC

clone_size: NA
d_call: NA
j_call: TRBJ2-7
v_call: TRBV7-9
cdr3_aa: CASSLGGVPYEQYF
cdr3_nt: TGTGCCAGCAGCTTAGGGGGGGTCCCCTACGAGCAGTACTTC

clone_size: NA
d_call: TRBD2
j_call: TRBJ2-3
v_call: TRBV29-1
cdr3_aa: CSVEAGDGTDTQYF
cdr3_nt: TGCAGCGTTGAGGCGGGAGATGGCACAGATACGCAGTATTTT

clone_size: NA
d_call: TRBD2
j_call: TRBJ2-1
v_call: TRBV11-2
cdr3_aa: CASSLTGGLDEQFF
cdr3_nt: TGTGCCAGCAGCTTAACGGGGGGGTTGGATGAGCAGTTCTTC

clone_size: NA
d_call: TRBD1
j_call: TRBJ1-2
v_call: TRBV15
cdr3_aa: CATKGTAYGYTF
cdr3_nt: TGTGCCACCAAGGGGACAGCCTATGGCTACACCTTC

clone_size: NA
d_call: NA
j_call: TRBJ2-1
v_call: TRBV15
cdr3_aa: CATSRDRADNEQFF
cdr3_nt: TGTGCCACCAGCAGAGATCGAGCGGACAATGAGCAGTTCTTC

clone_size: few
d_call: NA
j_call: TRBJ1-3
v_call: TRBV7-9
cdr3_aa: CASSFQAGSGNTIYF
cdr3_nt: TGTGCCAGCAGCTTCCAGGCCGGCTCTGGAAACACCATATATTTT

clone_size: NA
d_call: NA
j_call: TRBJ2-3
v_call: TRBV30
cdr3_aa: CAWSGVSTDTQYF
cdr3_nt: TGTGCCTGGAGCGGGGTAAGCACAGATACGCAGTATTTT

clone_size: few
d_call: NA
j_call: TRBJ1-2
v_call: TRBV6-5
cdr3_aa: CASRKPGTYGYTF
cdr3_nt: TGTGCCAGCAGAAAACCGGGAACCTATGGCTACACCTTC

clone_size: NA
d_call: NA
j_call: TRBJ2-3
v_call: TRBV9
cdr3_aa: CASSVAAGSTDTQYF
cdr3_nt: TGTGCCAGCAGCGTAGCGGCGGGATCCACAGATACGCAGTATTTT

clone_size: NA
d_call: NA
j_call: TRBJ2-3
v_call: TRBV28
cdr3_aa: CASTFTGDTQYF
cdr3_nt: TGTGCCAGCACTTTCACGGGGGATACGCAGTATTTT

clone_size: NA
d_call: TRBD1
j_call: TRBJ2-7
v_call: TRBV27
cdr3_aa: CASSAQRDRVGEQYF
cdr3_nt: TGTGCCAGCAGTGCCCAACGGGACAGGGTCGGAGAGCAGTACTTC

clone_size: NA
d_call: TRBD1
j_call: TRBJ2-3
v_call: TRBV6-1
cdr3_aa: CASSARQGDTDTQYF
cdr3_nt: TGTGCCAGCAGTGCCAGACAGGGGGACACAGATACGCAGTATTTT

clone_size: NA
d_call: TRBD2
j_call: TRBJ2-1
v_call: TRBV7-9
cdr3_aa: CASSLGAGTTSNEQFF
cdr3_nt: TGTGCCAGCAGCTTAGGGGCCGGGACTACGAGTAATGAGCAGTTCTTC

clone_size: few
d_call: NA
j_call: TRBJ1-6
v_call: TRBV28
cdr3_aa: CASSTITGGNSPLHF
cdr3_nt: TGTGCCAGCAGTACAATCACAGGAGGGAATTCACCCCTCCACTTT

clone_size: NA
d_call: NA
j_call: TRBJ2-1
v_call: TRBV4-1
cdr3_aa: CASSHPDRLTYNEQFF
cdr3_nt: TGCGCCAGCAGCCACCCCGACAGACTCACCTACAATGAGCAGTTCTTC

clone_size: NA
d_call: NA
j_call: TRBJ2-1
v_call: TRBV5-1
cdr3_aa: CASSLALDSSYNEQFF
cdr3_nt: TGCGCCAGCAGCTTGGCCCTCGATAGCTCCTACAATGAGCAGTTCTTC

clone_size: NA
d_call: NA
j_call: TRBJ1-1
v_call: TRBV5-1
cdr3_aa: CASSLSGTQTEAFF
cdr3_nt: TGCGCCAGCAGCCTTAGCGGCACCCAGACTGAAGCTTTCTTT

clone_size: NA
d_call: TRBD2
j_call: TRBJ2-1
v_call: TRBV9
cdr3_aa: CASSVGTSYPYNEQFF
cdr3_nt: TGTGCCAGCAGCGTAGGGACTAGCTATCCCTACAATGAGCAGTTCTTC

clone_size: NA
d_call: NA
j_call: TRBJ2-7
v_call: TRBV10-3
cdr3_aa: CAIGFGQSYEQYF
cdr3_nt: TGTGCCATCGGATTCGGACAGTCCTACGAGCAGTACTTC

clone_size: NA
d_call: NA
j_call: TRBJ1-1
v_call: TRBV27
cdr3_aa: CASRGQYTEAFF
cdr3_nt: TGTGCCAGCAGAGGACAGTACACTGAAGCTTTCTTT

clone_size: NA
d_call: TRBD1
j_call: TRBJ2-5
v_call: TRBV30
cdr3_aa: CAWSLGRDREQYF
cdr3_nt: TGTGCCTGGAGTTTGGGCAGGGACAGGGAGCAGTACTTC

clone_size: NA
d_call: NA
j_call: TRBJ2-1
v_call: TRBV27
cdr3_aa: CASSFKEYNEQFF
cdr3_nt: TGTGCCAGCAGTTTTAAAGAGTACAATGAGCAGTTCTTC

clone_size: NA
d_call: TRBD1
j_call: TRBJ1-1
v_call: TRBV2
cdr3_aa: CASATGGPTEAFF
cdr3_nt: TGTGCCAGTGCGACAGGGGGCCCCACTGAAGCTTTCTTT

clone_size: few
d_call: NA
j_call: TRBJ1-5
v_call: TRBV30
cdr3_aa: CAWSVRGQPQHF
cdr3_nt: TGTGCCTGGAGTGTACGGGGTCAGCCCCAGCATTTT

clone_size: NA
d_call: NA
j_call: TRBJ1-1
v_call: TRBV7-9
cdr3_aa: CASSPPGVGEAFF
cdr3_nt: TGTGCCAGCAGTCCCCCCGGGGTGGGCGAAGCTTTCTTT

clone_size: NA
d_call: TRBD1
j_call: TRBJ2-2
v_call: TRBV5-1
cdr3_aa: CASSSGQGDTGELFF
cdr3_nt: TGCGCCAGCAGCTCCGGACAGGGGGACACCGGGGAGCTGTTTTTT